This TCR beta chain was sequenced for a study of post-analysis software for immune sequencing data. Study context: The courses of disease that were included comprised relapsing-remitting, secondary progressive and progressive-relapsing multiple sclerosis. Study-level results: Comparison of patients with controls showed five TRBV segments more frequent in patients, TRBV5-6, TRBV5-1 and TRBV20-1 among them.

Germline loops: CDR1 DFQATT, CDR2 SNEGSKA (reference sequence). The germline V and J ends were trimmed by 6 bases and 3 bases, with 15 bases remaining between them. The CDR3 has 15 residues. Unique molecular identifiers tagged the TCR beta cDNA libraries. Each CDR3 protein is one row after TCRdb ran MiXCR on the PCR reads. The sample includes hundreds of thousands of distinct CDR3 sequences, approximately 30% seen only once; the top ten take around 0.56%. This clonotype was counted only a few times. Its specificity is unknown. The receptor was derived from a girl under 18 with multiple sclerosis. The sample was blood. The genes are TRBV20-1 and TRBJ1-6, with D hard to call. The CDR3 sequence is CSAPDGKVYNSPLHF. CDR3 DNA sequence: TGCAGTGCCCCAGACGGAAAAGTCTATAATTCACCCCTCCACTTT.